The rows below give T cell receptor beta chains drawn from one sample of a study of Tregs in tolerant kidney transplant recipients. Assay used: immunoSEQ multiplex PCR; TCRdb lists only in-frame clones, some missing. This table holds roughly 66,000 clones, roughly 92% found once. Sequencing was performed on CD8+ T cells from blood, taken before the transplant. The receptors originated from a human donor who received a combined kidney and bone marrow transplant. Both conserved end residues are part of each CDR3. The D gene is left open where the match is weak. Size is stated for part of the rows, as once, few or many counts, or as a class when the clone is expanded.

d_call clone_size j_call v_call cdr3_length cdr3_nt cdr3_aa
TRBD1 NA TRBJ2-2 TRBV29-1 17 TGCAGCGTTGAAGACTTCAGGACAGGTTCGAACACCGGGGAGCTGTTTTTT CSVEDFRTGSNTGELFF
NA NA TRBJ2-7 TRBV14 12 TGTGCCAGCAGCCAAGTAAACTACGAGCAGTACTTC CASSQVNYEQYF
TRBD1 NA TRBJ1-4 TRBV4-3 17 TGCGCCAGCAGCCAATCCGGGACAGGGAGCGTAGGAGAAAAACTGTTTTTT CASSQSGTGSVGEKLFF
NA NA TRBJ1-3 TRBV28 13 TGTGCCAGCAGTCTCGTCTCTGGAAACACCATATATTTT CASSLVSGNTIYF
NA NA TRBJ1-6 TRBV4-1 18 TGCGCCAGCAGCCATCCCGGGGAAGGTAGTGGCTATAATTCACCCCTCCACTTT CASSHPGEGSGYNSPLHF
TRBD1 NA TRBJ1-1 TRBV30 13 TGTGCCTGGAGTGTGGACAGGAGCACTGAAGCTTTCTTT CAWSVDRSTEAFF
NA NA TRBJ2-7 TRBV15 15 TGTGCCACCAGCAGTAAACGGGGGAGAAGCTACGAGCAGTACTTC CATSSKRGRSYEQYF
NA NA TRBJ2-3 TRBV7-3 15 TGTGCCAGCAGCTCAAGTGTCTCGCCGGGAGATACGCAGTATTTT CASSSSVSPGDTQYF
NA NA TRBJ1-4 TRBV5-6 15 TGTGCCAGCAGCTTGGCCGGGACAAGAGGGCGAAAACTGTTTTTT CASSLAGTRGRKLFF
NA NA TRBJ2-5 TRBV9 15 TGTGCCAGCAGCGTAGATGGCAGGGGTCAAGAGACCCAGTACTTC CASSVDGRGQETQYF
TRBD2 NA TRBJ2-2 TRBV4-3 17 TGCGCCAGCAGCCAAGGCACTAGCGGGACAAACACCGGGGAGCTGTTTTTT CASSQGTSGTNTGELFF
NA NA TRBJ2-3 TRBV27 16 TGTGCCAGCAGTTTATCGCTACAGGGTCGTGCAGATACGCAGTATTTT CASSLSLQGRADTQYF
NA NA TRBJ1-1 TRBV13 14 TGTGCCAGCAGCTTACAGGTCCTGAACACTGAAGCTTTCTTT CASSLQVLNTEAFF
NA NA TRBJ2-7 TRBV28 15 TGTGCCAGCAGTTTTCGGGGTAAAAGCTCCTACGAGCAGTACTTC CASSFRGKSSYEQYF
TRBD2 NA TRBJ2-1 TRBV19 15 TGTGCCAGTGGAGCGGGGACGAGCTCCTACAATGAGCAGTTCTTC CASGAGTSSYNEQFF
NA NA TRBJ1-5 TRBV30 14 TGTGCCTGGAACCCCAGAATTGGCAATCAGCCCCAGCATTTT CAWNPRIGNQPQHF
TRBD1 NA TRBJ1-1 TRBV14 15 TGTGCCAGCAGCCAAACCGGGACAGGGAACACTGAAGCTTTCTTT CASSQTGTGNTEAFF
NA NA TRBJ2-7 TRBV4-1 16 TGCGCCAGCAGCCAAGAGCGAGGTGGGAGTTTAGGCGAGCAGTACTTC CASSQERGGSLGEQYF
NA NA TRBJ2-1 TRBV7-6 13 TGTGCCAGCAGCTGGTCACAGGTCAATGAGCAGTTCTTC CASSWSQVNEQFF
TRBD1 NA TRBJ1-2 TRBV6-7 16 TGTGCCAGCAGCCAAAGACAGGGACCACTTAACTATGGCTACACCTTC CASSQRQGPLNYGYTF
NA once TRBJ1-2 TRBV5-5 14 TGTGCCAGCAGCATAGAAGTGGCTAACTATGGCTACACCTTC CASSIEVANYGYTF
NA NA TRBJ2-3 TRBV4-2 12 TGTGCCAGCAGCCAAGTCGGGGATACGCAGTATTTT CASSQVGDTQYF
NA NA TRBJ1-2 TRBV4-3 17 TGCGCCAGCAGCCCTCCCCCGGGGAAAGAGGGTAACTATGGCTACACCTTC CASSPPPGKEGNYGYTF
TRBD1 once TRBJ2-4 TRBV27 15 TGTGCCAGCAGTCCCCCGGGACAGGGTGCCGACATTCAGTACTTC CASSPPGQGADIQYF
NA NA TRBJ2-1 TRBV6-5 12 TGTGCCAGCAGTTACCGGGATAATGAGCAGTTCTTC CASSYRDNEQFF
NA NA TRBJ1-2 TRBV2 14 TGTGCCAGCAGGGGGAGGGGCGGAGGAAATGGCTACACCTTC CASRGRGGGNGYTF
NA NA TRBJ2-7 TRBV6-5 15 TGTGCCAGCAGTGCCCCAGGGGCTGAAGCTTACGAGCAGTACTTC CASSAPGAEAYEQYF
TRBD1 NA TRBJ2-6 TRBV27 17 TGTGCCAGCAGCCATCGGGACAGTAACACTGGGGCCAACGTCCTGACTTTC CASSHRDSNTGANVLTF
NA NA TRBJ1-1 TRBV6-5 14 TGTGCCAGCAGCCCAGGCGGGGGCGGAACTGAAGCTTTCTTT CASSPGGGGTEAFF
NA NA TRBJ1-2 TRBV27 13 TGTGCCAGCAGCCAGGCTCTAAACTATGGCTACACCTTC CASSQALNYGYTF
NA NA TRBJ1-2 TRBV27 14 TGTGCCAGCAGTTTGGCCGGACAGACCTATGGCTACACCTTC CASSLAGQTYGYTF
TRBD2 NA TRBJ2-1 TRBV5-8 15 TGTGCCAGCAGCTTGGGGACTAGCGGGGACAATGAGCAGTTCTTC CASSLGTSGDNEQFF
NA NA TRBJ1-2 TRBV11-2 14 TGTGCCAGCAGCTTAGATACAGGAGGGTATGGCTACACCTTC CASSLDTGGYGYTF
NA NA TRBJ2-7 TRBV9 14 TGTGCCAGCAGCCTCGGGTCTGAAGCCTACGAGCAGTACTTC CASSLGSEAYEQYF
NA NA TRBJ2-1 TRBV5-1 14 TGCGCCAGCAGCTTGGCTAATGCCTTCAATGAGCAGTTCTTC CASSLANAFNEQFF
NA NA TRBJ2-7 TRBV6-5 15 TGTGCCAGCAGTTACACCCACGGAGCTTTCTACGAGCAGTACTTC CASSYTHGAFYEQYF
NA NA TRBJ1-6 TRBV28 20 TGTGCCAGCAGTTTATGTGAAGGACAGAGGATGAAGTGCTATAATTCCCCCCTCCACTTT CASSLCEGQRMKCYNSPLHF
TRBD1 NA TRBJ2-7 TRBV11-2 14 TGTGCCAGCAGCTCGGGACAGGGGACCTACGAGCAGTACTTC CASSSGQGTYEQYF
TRBD2 NA TRBJ2-2 TRBV19 15 TGTGCCAGTAGTGTGATAGCGGGATCCACCGGGGAGCTGTTTTTT CASSVIAGSTGELFF
NA once TRBJ1-2 TRBV19 14 TGTGCCAGTAGTATCGATACTCGCTACTATGGCTACACCTTC CASSIDTRYYGYTF
NA NA TRBJ2-3 TRBV6-5 15 TGTGCCAGCAGTTCTTCAGGGGCAGCGGCAGATACGCAGTATTTT CASSSSGAAADTQYF
NA NA TRBJ2-7 TRBV7-2 16 TGTGCCAGCAGCCGCTGGGCCTTGGACACAGACTACGAGCAGTACTTC CASSRWALDTDYEQYF
NA NA TRBJ2-2 TRBV6-6 11 TGTGCCACGCTGGCTGACGGGGAGCTGTTTTTT CATLADGELFF
NA NA TRBJ2-2 TRBV27 16 TGTGCCAGCAGTTTAATAGGCGGACTTAACACCGGGGAGCTGTTTTTT CASSLIGGLNTGELFF
TRBD1 few TRBJ1-2 TRBV10-3 15 TGTGCCATCAGTGAGGGGACAGGGGAAGGCTATGGCTACACCTTC CAISEGTGEGYGYTF
NA NA TRBJ2-5 TRBV9 17 TGTGCCAGCAGCGGAAGAGTTACCGGGACACGGCAAGAGACCCAGTACTTC CASSGRVTGTRQETQYF
NA few TRBJ2-7 TRBV2 15 TGTGCCAGCAGTGAAGGGCAGGGGAGCTCCTACGAGCAGTACTTC CASSEGQGSSYEQYF
TRBD2 NA TRBJ2-7 TRBV7-2 15 TGTGCCAGCAGCCTGTGGGCGGGAGTTCTCTACGAGCAGTACTTC CASSLWAGVLYEQYF
NA NA TRBJ2-5 TRBV4-1 13 TGCGCCAGCAGCCATGGGCTCCCGGAGACCCAGTACTTC CASSHGLPETQYF
TRBD1 NA TRBJ2-7 TRBV27 16 TGTGCCAGCAGTTTGGAGGGGGGGACAGGGTGGTACGAGCAGTACTTC CASSLEGGTGWYEQYF
NA NA TRBJ2-7 TRBV30 12 TGTGCCTGGAGTGTACGCGGGTACGAGCAGTACTTC CAWSVRGYEQYF
NA NA TRBJ2-7 TRBV6-1 15 TGTGCCAGCAGTGAGGAGGGGGCCGGCTCCTACGAGCAGTACTTC CASSEEGAGSYEQYF
TRBD1 NA TRBJ1-5 TRBV5-4 16 TGTGCCAGCAGCTACGACAGGGGGCGGGGGGATCAGCCCCAGCATTTT CASSYDRGRGDQPQHF
NA NA TRBJ1-1 TRBV4-3 13 TGCGCCAGCAGCCAGACAGGGAACACTGAAGCTTTCTTT CASSQTGNTEAFF
TRBD1 NA TRBJ1-1 TRBV28 15 TGTGCCAGCAGTTCATGGGACAGGGAGAACACTGAAGCTTTCTTT CASSSWDRENTEAFF
TRBD2 NA TRBJ2-1 TRBV19 14 TGTGCCAGTAGTATCGGGGGGACTTACAATGAGCAGTTCTTC CASSIGGTYNEQFF
NA NA TRBJ1-4 TRBV4-3 16 TGCGCCAGCAGCCAAGAGGGATGGGGGGTAGGTGAAAAACTGTTTTTT CASSQEGWGVGEKLFF